The present entry profiles one T cell receptor (beta chain) with its context. The antigen remains unidentified. The record originates from a study of cytomegalovirus exposure and HLA in healthy donors. Study findings and constraints: Cytomegalovirus association was assigned to 170 or so TCR beta chains.

Produced via immunoSEQ multiplex PCR; TCRdb's table is partial and in-frame only. The sample contains approximately 150,000 clones, about 89% of which appear only once. Trimming shortened V by 7 bases and J by 4 bases, and 8 bases separated the two germline ends. Germline loops: CDR1 MNHEY, CDR2 SVGAGI. CDR3 size: 12 residues. J is TRBJ1-3 and V is TRBV6-5; D gene unclear. Sequencing was performed on PBMCs. The receptor was derived from a man between 18 and 35 years old in good health and CMV-seropositive. The DNA of the CDR3 is TGTGCCAGCACGGGGAACGGAAACACCATATATTTT. Translation: CASTGNGNTIYF.